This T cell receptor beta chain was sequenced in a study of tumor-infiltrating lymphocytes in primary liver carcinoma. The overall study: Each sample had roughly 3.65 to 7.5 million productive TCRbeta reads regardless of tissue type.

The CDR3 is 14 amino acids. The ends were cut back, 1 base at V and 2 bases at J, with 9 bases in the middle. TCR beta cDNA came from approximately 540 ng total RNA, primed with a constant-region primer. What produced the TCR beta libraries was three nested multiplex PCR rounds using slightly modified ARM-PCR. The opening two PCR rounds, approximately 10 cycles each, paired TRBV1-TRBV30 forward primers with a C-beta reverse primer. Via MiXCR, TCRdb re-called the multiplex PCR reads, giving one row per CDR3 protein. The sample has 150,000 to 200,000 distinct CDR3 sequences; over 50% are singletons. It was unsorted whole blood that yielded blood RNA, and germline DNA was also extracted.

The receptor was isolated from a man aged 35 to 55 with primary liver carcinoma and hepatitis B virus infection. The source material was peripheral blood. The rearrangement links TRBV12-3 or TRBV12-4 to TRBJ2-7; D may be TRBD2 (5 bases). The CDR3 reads CASSLGDGTYEQYF. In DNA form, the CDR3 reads TGTGCCAGCAGTTTAGGTGACGGGACCTACGAGCAGTACTTC.